Sequencing of this TCR beta chain was carried out in a study of blood T cell repertoires in COVID-19. Overall study: Specimens from acute and convalescent COVID-19 originated in the United States, Italy and Spain. PBMCs, B-cell-depleted T cells, or T cells were the source of the cDNA or gDNA that made up the material.

Germline CDR1 SGHAT, CDR2 FQNNGV. This CDR3 has 14 residues. V was clipped by 5 bases and J by 3 bases, with 14 bases between them. Original data processing: Reference gene primer amplification yielded estimated nucleated cell counts. This table comes from immunoSEQ multiplex PCR, and its TCRdb copy is limited to in-frame clones, with some not included. The V and J calls and clone size were taken over from that table, and D and trimming were inferred from the DNA. The sample carries about 290,000 clones, about 82% recorded once. V usage is TRBV11-2 and J usage is TRBJ2-7, with D tentatively TRBD1 (5 bases). Sequenced sample: peripheral blood. The source of this sequence is a woman in her forties or fifties with active or convalescent COVID-19. The CDR3 loop is CASSTRVFDYEQYF. The CDR3 bases are TGTGCCAGCAGCACCAGGGTCTTTGACTACGAGCAGTACTTC. Variable domain in full (rest from reference TRBV11-2 and TRBJ2-7): EAGVAQSPRYKIIEKRQSVAFWCNPISGHATLYWYQQILGQGPKLLIQFQNNGVVDDSQLPKDRFSAERLKGVDSTLKIQPAKLEDSAVYLCASSTRVFDYEQYFGPGTRLTVT.